What follows is one T cell receptor beta chain and its context. Some clones are missing from TCRdb's copy, which holds only in-frame ones; the method was immunoSEQ multiplex PCR. The sample contains some 130,000 clones, more than 90% of which appear only once. The data belong to a study of control samples from healthy donors and cancer patients. The CDR3 length is 13 residues. Trimming removed 1 base at V and 8 bases at J, with 8 bases between. This receptor was identified in a man between 18 and 35 years old in good health. Input material: blood. The chain couples TRBV12-3 or TRBV12-4 to TRBJ1-4, with unresolved D. CDR3 nucleotides: TGTGCCAGCAGTTTAGGGACGGAAGAAAAACTGTTTTTT. This gives the protein CASSLGTEEKLFF.